The 13 T cell receptor beta chains presented below share a single source sample, sequenced in a study of shared clonotypes between healthy human individuals. Sequencing was performed with immunoSEQ multiplex PCR; in TCRdb, only in-frame clones are kept and a portion is missing. Here the sample spans 2 million to 2.5 million clones, 85% to 95% being singletons. What was sequenced was naive CD4+ T cells sorted from blood. The subset was: CD45RA+ positively selected. All receptors derive from a man younger than 35 in good health.

This clone appeared a few times. V and J are TRBV19 and TRBJ2-7, with 8 bases lining up with TRBD1. The trim removed 1 base at V and 6 bases at J, leaving 5 bases unmatched. Germline V gene lookup returns CDR1 LNHDA and CDR2 SQIVND (reference sequence). The CDR3 consists of 14 residues. The CDR3 DNA is TGTGCCAGTAGTATAGGAGGACAGGGCCGCGAGCAGTACTTC. This translates into CASSIGGQGREQYF.

As for this clone: The junction shows a germline mismatch at one end, possibly a read error. The CDR3 loop is CASSPSPGQGATSVIF. The CDR3 region has the DNA TGTGCCAGCAGCCCATCTCCGGGACAGGGGGCGACGTCCGTGATTTTT. The rearrangement links TRBV7-9 to TRBJ1-4; 12 bases match TRBD1. Germline assignment: CDR1 SEHNR and CDR2 FQNEAQ (reference sequence). The CDR3 length is 16 residues.

As DNA, the CDR3 is TGCGCCAGCAGCTTGGCGGGGCAGGACGGGGAGCCCCAGCATTTT. Translation: CASSLAGQDGEPQHF. The J gene is TRBJ1-5, the V gene TRBV5-1, with D perhaps TRBD1 (5 bases). The V end lost 0 bases, the J end lost 8 bases, and 15 bases lay between the germline ends. The CDR3 extends over 15 amino acids. Germline CDR1 and CDR2: SGHRS and YFSETQ.

This clone was picked up one time. The sample holds other DNA sequences that translate to the same CDR3. The rearrangement joins TRBV7-9 to TRBJ2-7, with a possible D match to TRBD2 (6 bases). V lost 4 bases to trimming and J lost 3 bases, with 10 bases between them. Germline lookup yields CDR1 SEHNR and CDR2 FQNEAQ (reference sequence). This CDR3 contains 13 residues. Here the CDR3 reads CASSSTGGYEQYF. DNA of the CDR3: TGTGCCAGCAGCTCCACCGGGGGCTACGAGCAGTACTTC.

This chain links TRBV5-1 with TRBJ2-3, with TRBD2 matching over 10 bases. The V and J ends lost 4 bases and 0 bases, in that order; junction bases with no gene match: 8. The CDR3 runs 17 residues. The germline V gene encodes CDR1 SGHRS and CDR2 YFSETQ. In nucleotides, the CDR3 is TGCGCCAGCAGCATCCTAGCGGGGGACCCCAGCACAGATACGCAGTATTTT. Its translation: CASSILAGDPSTDTQYF. Supplemented by reference TRBV5-1 and TRBJ2-3, the full variable domain reads KAGVTQTPRYLIKTRGQQVTLSCSPISGHRSVSWYQQTPGQGLQFLFEYFSETQRNKGNFPGRFSGRQFSNSRSEMNVSTLELGDSALYLCASSILAGDPSTDTQYFGPGTRLTVL.

V is TRBV5-8 and J is TRBJ1-5; possibly TRBD1 for D (6 bases). The CDR3 loop spans 16 amino acids. The germline V gene encodes CDR1 SGHTS and CDR2 YDEGEE. V shed 0 bases and J shed 2 bases, with 12 bases lying between them. The CDR3 bases are TGTGCCAGCAGCTTGGGGGCAGGGGAAGGCAATCAGCCCCAGCATTTT. Translation gives CASSLGAGEGNQPQHF.

The V gene is TRBV7-9, the J gene TRBJ2-2; either TRBD1 or TRBD2 may supply D (7 bases each). The CDR3 length is 16 residues. The V gene's germline CDR1 is SEHNR and CDR2 FQNEAQ (reference sequence). Trimming took 5 bases from V and 0 from J, leaving 13 bases between them. The CDR3 here is CASSQGDYSNTGELFF. The CDR3 nucleotides are TGTGCCAGCAGCCAGGGGGACTACTCGAACACCGGGGAGCTGTTTTTT.

The rearrangement links TRBV19 to TRBJ1-1; D not resolved. Germline V lookup: CDR1 LNHDA, CDR2 SQIVND (reference sequence). The V gene lost 7 bases and the J gene lost 4 bases, with 16 bases spanning the gap. The CDR3 loop spans 14 amino acids. As DNA, the CDR3 is TGTGCCAGTACCCCCATTATGGGGATCACTGAAGCTTTCTTT. This sequence encodes CASTPIMGITEAFF.

The rearrangement uses TRBV5-8 and TRBJ2-1; D possibly matches TRBD1 or TRBD2 (6 bases each). The V end lost 4 bases, the J end lost 6 bases, and 17 bases lay between the germline ends. Germline lookup yields CDR1 SGHTS and CDR2 YDEGEE. The CDR3 runs to 15 residues. The CDR3 sequence is CASSLGWGARNEQFF. CDR3 in DNA: TGTGCCAGCAGCCTCGGGTGGGGGGCCCGCAATGAGCAGTTCTTC.

The chain combines TRBV6-5 with TRBJ2-7; perhaps TRBD1 as D (6 bases). Between the trimmed V and J ends, which lost 2 bases and 0 bases, there was a span of 11 bases. CDR3 length equals 15 residues. From germline, CDR1 is MNHEY and CDR2 SVGAGI. The CDR3 nucleotides read TGTGCCAGCAGTTACGACAGGACGAGCTCCTACGAGCAGTACTTC. It translates to CASSYDRTSSYEQYF.

The genes are TRBV19 and TRBJ1-5; D is unresolved. The V gene lost 5 bases and the J gene lost 4 bases, with 12 bases spanning the gap. Germline loops: CDR1 LNHDA, CDR2 SQIVND (reference sequence). This CDR3 comprises 14 residues. CDR3 sequence (DNA): TGTGCCAGTAGTGGGCAGGCGTCAAATCAGCCCCAGCATTTT. Protein product: CASSGQASNQPQHF. Using reference TRBV19 and TRBJ1-5 for the parts outside the CDR3, the full variable domain is DGGITQSPKYLFRKEGQNVTLSCEQNLNHDAMYWYRQDPGQGLRLIYYSQIVNDFQKGDIAEGYSVSREKKESFPLTVTSAQKNPTAFYLCASSGQASNQPQHFGDGTRLSIL.

V usage is TRBV19 and J usage is TRBJ1-2; the match to TRBD1 covers 11 bases. The germline V gene has CDR1 LNHDA and CDR2 SQIVND (reference sequence). The trim removed 6 bases at V and 3 bases at J, leaving 15 bases unmatched. The CDR3 covers 18 residues. The CDR3 nucleotides read TGTGCCAGTAGAGACCTCCTGCGGACAGGGGGCGCGGACTATGGCTACACCTTC. Its translation is CASRDLLRTGGADYGYTF.

This rearrangement joins TRBV7-2 to TRBJ2-1, with 13 bases lining up with TRBD2. V gave up 3 bases and J gave up 7 bases; unmatched junction bases: 9. Germline lookup yields CDR1 SGHTA and CDR2 FQGNSA. This CDR3 has 17 residues. The CDR3 coding sequence is TGTGCCAGCAGCTTCCACGGACTAGCGGGAGTTCGTAATGAGCAGTTCTTC. Amino acids: CASSFHGLAGVRNEQFF.